A selection of T cell receptor beta chains follows, all from one sample in a study of T cells in Graves' hyperthyroidism and ophthalmopathy. One entry per CDR3 protein results from TCRdb running MiXCR on the multiplex PCR reads. The sample has 750,000 to 950,000 distinct CDR3 sequences; 35% to 40% are singletons. The sequencing sample was made of blood. The receptors come from a young man with Graves' hyperthyroidism. Each CDR3 is given with its conserved first and last residue. D genes are given only for firm matches. For some rows the clone size is stated as once, few or many, or as a class when expanded; others skip it.

-	TRBV7-9	-	TRBJ1-5	TGTGCCAGCAGTTCCTCACCGAATGATCAGCCCCAGCATTTT	CASSSSPNDQPQHF
many	TRBV10-1	-	TRBJ1-1	TGCGCCAGCCTCTTAAGGGCTCGGAACACTGAAGCTTTCTTT	CASLLRARNTEAFF
few	TRBV5-1	-	TRBJ2-5	TGCGCCAGCAGCTTGGACAGGGCAGGCGAGACCCAGTACTTC	CASSLDRAGETQYF
-	TRBV3-1	-	TRBJ2-5	TGTGCCAGCAGCGACCGGGCTTCCCAAGAGACCCAGTACTTC	CASSDRASQETQYF
-	TRBV20-1	-	TRBJ1-1	TGCAGTGCTCGTCAACGTGGTGGGGGCACTGAAGCTTTCTTT	CSARQRGGGTEAFF
-	TRBV29-1	TRBD1	TRBJ2-2	TGCAGCGTTGACGGGCCGACAGGGACCGGGGAGCTGTTTTTT	CSVDGPTGTGELFF
-	TRBV7-9	-	TRBJ1-5	TGTGCCAGCAGCGCGGGGGGTCGCAATCAGCCCCAGCATTTT	CASSAGGRNQPQHF
once	TRBV7-9	TRBD1	TRBJ2-7	TGCGCCAGCAGCCCCTACACCGGGACAGGGGGGATCTACGAGCAGTACTTC	CASSPYTGTGGIYEQYF
-	TRBV10-3	TRBD2	TRBJ2-6	TGTGCCAACACAGGGACTAGCGGCGACTCTGGGGCCAACGTCCTGACTTTC	CANTGTSGDSGANVLTF
many	TRBV5-1	-	TRBJ2-7	TGCGCCAGCAGCTTGGGTTACAGCTACGAGCAGTACTTC	CASSLGYSYEQYF
-	TRBV7-9	-	TRBJ1-2	TGTGCCAGCAGCTTAGCAGGGACCTTTAACTATGGCTACACCTTC	CASSLAGTFNYGYTF
-	TRBV14	-	TRBJ1-2	TGTGCCAGCAGCCAAGGAGCTAGCGGGAGACGTGGCTACACCTTC	CASSQGASGRRGYTF
-	TRBV6-5	-	TRBJ2-7	TGTGCCAGCAGTTACTCGCGAGGGCGGGAGCAGTACTTC	CASSYSRGREQYF
-	TRBV6-5	-	TRBJ1-5	TGTGCCAGCAGTCCTGATCAGCCCCAGCATTTT	CASSPDQPQHF
-	TRBV25-1	-	TRBJ1-2	TGTGCCAGCAGCCCGTTCCGGGGATTTCATGGCTACACCTTC	CASSPFRGFHGYTF
few	TRBV7-2	-	TRBJ1-4	TGTGCCAGCAGCTCGCGGTACCCGGGACGGAGAAATGAAAAACTGTTTTTT	CASSSRYPGRRNEKLFF
-	TRBV2	TRBD1	TRBJ2-5	TGTGCCAGCAATTCACAGGGGGCAGGGGAGACCCAGTACTTC	CASNSQGAGETQYF
-	TRBV7-2	-	TRBJ1-3	TGTGCCAGCAGCTGGACGGGATCCTCTGGAAACACCATATATTTT	CASSWTGSSGNTIYF
-	TRBV7-9	TRBD2	TRBJ2-5	TGTGCCAGCAGCTTGGAGGCGGGGGGACTGAGAGAGACCCAGTACTTC	CASSLEAGGLRETQYF
-	TRBV9	-	TRBJ2-7	TGTGCCAGCACAGAAGGGGGGAGCGAGCAGTACTTC	CASTEGGSEQYF
-	TRBV4-1	TRBD2	TRBJ2-2	TGCGCCAGCAGCCATTTACTAGCGGGAGATGGGGAGCTGTTTTTT	CASSHLLAGDGELFF
-	TRBV29-1	-	TRBJ1-2	TGCAGCGTTGAAGGGGGGGTAGGCTACACCTTC	CSVEGGVGYTF
-	TRBV7-2	-	TRBJ1-3	TGTGCCAGCAGCCCCGGGATGGTAAACACCATATATTTT	CASSPGMVNTIYF
many	TRBV2	-	TRBJ1-6	TGTGCCAGCAGTGGGGGGACTTCACCCCTCCACTTT	CASSGGTSPLHF
many	TRBV19	-	TRBJ1-1	TGTGCCAGTATTCGAGGAACTGAAGCTTTCTTT	CASIRGTEAFF
few	TRBV9	TRBD2	TRBJ2-2	TGTGCCAGCCTAGCGGGGGGAACCGGGGAGCTGTTTTTT	CASLAGGTGELFF
-	TRBV6-5	-	TRBJ1-2	TGTGCCAGCAGTGGCCTACAGGGTGGCCGATATGGCTACACCTTC	CASSGLQGGRYGYTF
many	TRBV29-1	-	TRBJ2-7	TGCAGCGTTGAGGGGGCGTACGAGCAGTACTTC	CSVEGAYEQYF
many	TRBV29-1	-	TRBJ2-6	TGCAGCGCTGTCCTCAGGGACTTATCTGGGGCCAACGTCCTGACTTTC	CSAVLRDLSGANVLTF
-	TRBV24-1	TRBD1	TRBJ1-2	TGTGCCACCAGTGATCCGGGACAGGTCTTCTATGGCTACACCTTC	CATSDPGQVFYGYTF
-	TRBV29-1	-	TRBJ1-1	TGCAGCTTGACCGTTCAGGGCACTGAAGCTTTCTTT	CSLTVQGTEAFF
-	TRBV7-2	TRBD1	TRBJ1-5	TGTGCCAGCAGCCAGGGGACAGGCAGCGGGTTGCAGCCCCAGCATTTT	CASSQGTGSGLQPQHF
-	TRBV5-6	TRBD1	TRBJ1-1	TGTGCCAGCAGCTACCGGACAGGGAAGGGTGAAGCTTTCTTT	CASSYRTGKGEAFF
-	TRBV9	-	TRBJ2-7	TGTGCCAGCAGTCCCCGTAGGCTCTACGAGCAGTACTTC	CASSPRRLYEQYF
many	TRBV7-2	-	TRBJ2-5	TGTGCCAGCAGCCGGACCCGTACAGACCTAGAGACCCAGTACTTC	CASSRTRTDLETQYF
few	TRBV19	TRBD1	TRBJ1-1	TGTGCCAGCAGCCCGGCGGGGACAGGGATGTCTGAAGCTTTCTTT	CASSPAGTGMSEAFF
few	TRBV7-9	TRBD1	TRBJ1-2	TGTGCCAGCAGCTTACTTTCTCTGCTTGGACAGGGTGACTATGGCTACACCTTC	CASSLLSLLGQGDYGYTF
-	TRBV15	-	TRBJ2-7	TGTGCCACCAGCGGAGCCACCTACGAGCAGTACTTC	CATSGATYEQYF
few	TRBV6-6	-	TRBJ2-7	TGTGCCAGCACTCGTAAGTACGAGCAGTACTTC	CASTRKYEQYF
many	TRBV15	TRBD1	TRBJ2-2	TGTGCCACCAGCCCTCACAGGGGGACCGGGGAGCTGTTTTTT	CATSPHRGTGELFF
many	TRBV7-9	TRBD1	TRBJ2-5	TGTGCCAGCAGATGGACAGGGGGCGCAGGGGAGACCCAGTACTTC	CASRWTGGAGETQYF
-	TRBV20-1	TRBD1	TRBJ2-7	TGCAGTGCGAGGGACAGCACGTCCCGCTACGAGCAGTACTTC	CSARDSTSRYEQYF
-	TRBV2	-	TRBJ1-3	TGTGCCAGCGGTGACCGTGGATTCTCTGGAAACACCATATATTTT	CASGDRGFSGNTIYF
-	TRBV24-1	TRBD2	TRBJ2-2	TGTGCCACCAGCACCCGGGGGGGGAACACCGGGGAGCTGTTTTTT	CATSTRGGNTGELFF
-	TRBV7-7	-	TRBJ2-5	TGTGCCAGCTCACCGGGACGGAGGTACCAAGAGACCCAGTACTTC	CASSPGRRYQETQYF
many	TRBV12-3/TRBV12-4	TRBD1	TRBJ1-2	TGTGCCAGTCGCAGGGACAGGCACCAAAGCTACACCTTC	CASRRDRHQSYTF
once	TRBV10-3	TRBD1	TRBJ1-5	TGTGCCATCAGTGAGTCTAAGGGGGCGAGTCAGCCCCAGCATTTT	CAISESKGASQPQHF
few	TRBV14	-	TRBJ1-6	TGTGCCAGCAGCTCACTGACTGTAAGCTCCTATAATTCACCCCTCCACTTT	CASSSLTVSSYNSPLHF
many	TRBV29-1	TRBD2	TRBJ2-2	TGCAGCGTTACATGGACTAGCGGGAGCACCGGGGAGCTGTTTTTT	CSVTWTSGSTGELFF
few	TRBV11-1	TRBD1	TRBJ2-7	TGTGCCAGCAGCCCACAGGGACAGGGAAACGAGCAGTACTTC	CASSPQGQGNEQYF
-	TRBV5-4	TRBD1	TRBJ1-5	TGTGCCAGCAGCTTAAGGGTAAGGGGGCCTAATCAGCCCCAACATTTT	CASSLRVRGPNQPQHF
few	TRBV9	TRBD1	TRBJ1-4	TGTGCCAGCAGCAGAGGCCTTTCGGGTGCAGGGGGCGATGAAAAACTGTTTTTT	CASSRGLSGAGGDEKLFF
few	TRBV7-9	-	TRBJ2-2	TGTGCCATTACTAGCTGGAACACCGGGGAGCTGTTTTTT	CAITSWNTGELFF
many	TRBV11-2	TRBD1	TRBJ1-1	TGTGCCAGCGGGCCGATCCTTGGACAGGGCACTGAAGCTTTCTTT	CASGPILGQGTEAFF
-	TRBV7-9	-	TRBJ2-7	TGTGCCAGCAGCTTATTAACGCCAACTGCAGAGCAGTACTTC	CASSLLTPTAEQYF
many	TRBV6-5	-	TRBJ1-6	TGTGCCAGCAGCGAGGTGAATAATTCACCCCTCCACTTT	CASSEVNNSPLHF
many	TRBV19	-	TRBJ1-1	TGTGCCAGTAGTACAGGGGATCTGAACACTGAAGCTTTCTTT	CASSTGDLNTEAFF
-	TRBV12-3/TRBV12-4	-	TRBJ2-5	TGTACCAGCAGCCTCCGACTATGGCGAGAGACCCAGTACTTC	CTSSLRLWRETQYF
many	TRBV25-1	-	TRBJ2-7	TGTGCCAGCAGTGACGGATATCGGCACTCCAACTCCTACGAGCAGTACTTC	CASSDGYRHSNSYEQYF
-	TRBV10-2	-	TRBJ2-7	TGCGCCAGCCGAGCCACCAGGGGCTCCCACGAGCAGTACTTC	CASRATRGSHEQYF